Presented here are 26 T cell receptor beta chains from one specimen sequenced in a study of Ad26.COV2.S vaccination and SARS-CoV-2 variants. TCRdb's copy holds only in-frame clones and misses some; the assay was immunoSEQ multiplex PCR. The table includes approximately 300,000 clones, about 86% detected once. As for treatment: some 19 received Ad26.COV2.S at low or high dose, single or two shots; roughly 5 received placebo; per-sample allocation not given. The samples date from day 63 after the first vaccine or placebo injection. The sequencing used peripheral blood, collected in a trial of Ad26.COV2.S vaccine versus placebo. These receptor sequences come from a person between 18 and 60 years old who received the Ad26.COV2.S COVID-19 vaccine or a placebo.

This clone was seen a few times. The genes are TRBV7-8 and TRBJ1-1; D not certain. V dropped 5 bases and J dropped 5 bases, with 9 bases sitting between them. The CDR3 extends over 12 amino acids. Germline lookup yields CDR1 SGHVS and CDR2 FQNEAQ. The CDR3 region has the DNA TGTGCCAGCAGCGGGCTACTTACTGAAGCTTTCTTT. Residues: CASSGLLTEAFF.

This sequence joins TRBV10-3 and TRBJ2-7; 11 positions agree with TRBD2. The CDR3 covers 14 residues. J was trimmed by 4 bases and V by 3 bases; bases with no gene match: 2. The germline CDR1 and CDR2 sequences are ENHRY and SYGVKD. CDR3 DNA: TGTGCCATCAGTGAACTAGCGGGGGAATACGAGCAGTACTTC. It encodes CAISELAGEYEQYF.

This chain connects TRBV6-5 to TRBJ1-1; 8 nucleotides agree with TRBD1. Germline CDR1 reads MNHEY; CDR2 reads SVGAGI. V shed 5 bases, J shed 7 bases, and the junction held 6 bases outside the gene matches. The CDR3 spans 13 residues. Written as DNA, the CDR3 is TGTGCCAGCAGTACACCCGGGACAGGTGAAGCTTTCTTT. Translating gives CASSTPGTGEAFF.

The rearrangement joins TRBV18 to TRBJ2-7; perhaps TRBD1 as D (5 bases). Trimming took off 4 bases at V and 3 bases at J, with 19 bases between the two ends. Germline-derived CDR1 and CDR2 are KGHSH and LQKENI. This CDR3 spans 16 amino acids. CDR3 sequence (DNA): TGTGCCAGCTCACTACATAGGCCGGACACGGGCTACGAGCAGTACTTC. Residues: CASSLHRPDTGYEQYF.

The genes are TRBV7-8 and TRBJ1-2, with D possibly TRBD1 on 6 matching bases. Germline V gene data show CDR1 as SGHVS and CDR2 as FQNEAQ. The CDR3 contains 14 residues. Between the trimmed V and J ends, which lost 4 bases and 2 bases, there was a span of 11 bases. As DNA, the CDR3 is TGTGCCAGCAGCTCGACAGGAATAAACTATGGCTACACCTTC. This encodes CASSSTGINYGYTF.

The V and J genes are TRBV5-1 and TRBJ2-6; D remains ambiguous. CDR1 and CDR2 from the germline V gene are SGHRS and YFSETQ. The CDR3 is made up of 13 amino acids. The germline V and J ends were trimmed by 2 bases and 2 bases, with 2 bases remaining between them. The DNA for the CDR3 is TGCGCCAGCAGCTTACCTGGGGCCAACGTCCTGACTTTC. Protein product: CASSLPGANVLTF.

The rearrangement links TRBV6-5 to TRBJ1-1; D remains ambiguous. Germline values: CDR1 MNHEY, CDR2 SVGAGI. V lost 10 bases and J lost 1, with 16 bases in between. The CDR3 length is 14 residues. This chain's CDR3 is CATRIPRTNTEAFF. The CDR3 DNA reads TGTGCCACCCGAATCCCCCGGACGAACACTGAAGCTTTCTTT.

The V call is TRBV20-1, the J call TRBJ1-1; D is unresolved. The germline CDR1 and CDR2 sequences are DFQATT and SNEGSKA (reference sequence). The CDR3 consists of 12 residues. The germline V and J ends were trimmed by 3 bases and 0 bases, with 5 bases remaining between them. The CDR3 nucleotides read TGCAGTGCTAGTCCCATGAACACTGAAGCTTTCTTT. Translated: CSASPMNTEAFF.

CDR3 residues: CASSRRMAGGANNEQFF. The CDR3 DNA follows: TGTGCCAGCAGCCGACGTATGGCAGGTGGGGCCAACAATGAGCAGTTCTTC. The rearrangement uses TRBV6-6 and TRBJ2-1; a weak D match, TRBD1 (5 bases). V was cut by 6 bases and J by 5 bases, with 23 bases left in between. There are 17 residues in the CDR3. Germline CDR1 and CDR2: MNHNY and SVGAGI (reference sequence).

The J gene is TRBJ1-5, the V gene TRBV7-6, with a tentative D call TRBD1 (5 bases). This CDR3 contains 18 residues. Germline assignment: CDR1 SGHVS and CDR2 FNYEAQ. Trimming took 5 bases from V and 0 from J, leaving 20 bases between them. The CDR3 DNA sequence: TGTGCCAGCAGCCACAAAGCCGGGGACTCCTATAGCAATCAGCCCCAGCATTTT. As protein: CASSHKAGDSYSNQPQHF.

The chain couples TRBV4-3 to TRBJ1-2; the D gene is possibly TRBD1 (6 bases). Germline V gives CDR1 LGHNA, CDR2 YSLEER. V was clipped by 0 bases and J by 5 bases, with 13 bases between them. The CDR3 is made up of 15 amino acids. The CDR3 sequence is CASSQDGGPGYGYTF. For the CDR3, the DNA is TGCGCCAGCAGCCAAGATGGGGGGCCAGGGTATGGCTACACCTTC.

The V and J genes are TRBV2 and TRBJ1-3; D is uncertain. Germline V gene data show CDR1 as SNHLY and CDR2 as FYNNEI. This CDR3 has 12 amino acids. V lost 7 bases, J lost 2 bases, and 6 bases lay in between. The CDR3 DNA sequence: TGTGCCAGCATTAACACTGGAAACACCATATATTTT. Amino acid sequence: CASINTGNTIYF.

V usage is TRBV7-2 and J usage is TRBJ2-1; D might be TRBD2 (5 bases). This CDR3 is built from 17 residues. The germline V gene has CDR1 SGHTA and CDR2 FQGNSA. The V end was cut by 1 base, the J end by 5 bases, with 18 bases between. In nucleotides, the CDR3 is TGTGCCAGCAGCTTAGTTTTGTACAGAGGAGGTGACAATGAGCAGTTCTTC. Protein sequence: CASSLVLYRGGDNEQFF. Supplemented by reference TRBV7-2 and TRBJ2-1, the full variable domain reads GAGVSQSPSNKVTEKGKDVELRCDPISGHTALYWYRQSLGQGLEFLIYFQGNSAPDKSGLPSDRFSAERTGGSVSTLTIQRTQQEDSAVYLCASSLVLYRGGDNEQFFGPGTRLTVL.

This chain connects TRBV6-2 or TRBV6-3 to TRBJ2-7; D remains unclear. Germline V gives CDR1 MNHEY, CDR2 SVGEGT. V lost 0 bases and J lost 6, with 12 bases in between. This CDR3 spans 14 amino acids. The CDR3 here is CASSYSNFWGEQYF. The CDR3 DNA follows: TGTGCCAGCAGTTACTCGAATTTCTGGGGCGAGCAGTACTTC.

CDR3 region: CASSERTYEQYF. The CDR3 DNA reads as TGTGCCAGCAGCGAAAGGACCTACGAGCAGTACTTC. The chain uses TRBV6-2 or TRBV6-3 and TRBJ2-7; no firm D call. Germline CDR1 reads MNHEY; CDR2 reads SVGEGT. V was pared by 6 bases and J by 2 bases, with 8 bases between. CDR3 length equals 12 residues.

J is TRBJ1-2 and V is TRBV18; 7 positions match TRBD1. In germline, CDR1 is KGHSH, CDR2 LQKENI. This CDR3 is 17 amino acids long. The trim removed 3 bases at V and 4 bases at J, leaving 14 bases unmatched. CDR3 sequence: CASSPSTGPASSYGYTF. The CDR3 DNA sequence: TGTGCCAGCTCACCCTCGACAGGGCCCGCTTCAAGCTATGGCTACACCTTC.

This clone came up a few times. The chain recombines TRBV6-5 with TRBJ2-7; D is unresolved. CDR1 and CDR2 from the germline V gene are MNHEY and SVGAGI. The CDR3 runs to 16 residues. The V gene lost 4 bases and the J gene lost 0 bases, with 16 bases spanning the gap. The CDR3 DNA is TGTGCCAGCAGTTTTGGTGGGGTCTCCTTCTCCTACGAGCAGTACTTC. Its protein is CASSFGGVSFSYEQYF.

The rearrangement joins TRBV12-3 or TRBV12-4 to TRBJ1-1, with no clear D. V shed 7 bases and J shed 3 bases, with 9 bases lying between them. The CDR3 spans 12 residues. Written as DNA, the CDR3 is TGTGCCAGCACCTCGTCCTACACTGAAGCTTTCTTT. This sequence encodes CASTSSYTEAFF.

The chain has TRBV5-8 and TRBJ2-2; 10 bases fit TRBD1. The germline CDR1 and CDR2 sequences are SGHTS and YDEGEE. V lost 3 bases and J lost 0; bases outside the gene matches: 8. The CDR3 has 18 residues. In DNA form, the CDR3 reads TGTGCCAGCAGCTGGGTAACCGGGACAGGGGCGAACACCGGGGAGCTGTTTTTT. Translation: CASSWVTGTGANTGELFF. Full variable domain (rest looked up from reference TRBV5-8 and TRBJ2-2): EAGVTQSPTHLIKTRGQQATLRCSPISGHTSVYWYQQALGLGLQFLLWYDEGEERNRGNFPPRFSGRQFPNYSSELNVNALELEDSALYLCASSWVTGTGANTGELFFGEGSRLTVL.

The V call is TRBV3-1 (or the pseudogene TRBV3-2), the J call TRBJ2-7, with D unclear. Germline V gives CDR1 LGHDT, CDR2 YNNKEL (reference sequence). Trimming took 3 bases from V and 0 from J, leaving 3 bases between them. This CDR3 contains 12 residues. The CDR3 nucleotides are TGTGCCAGCAGCCATCTCTCCTACGAGCAGTACTTC. It is translated as CASSHLSYEQYF.

The chain recombines TRBV4-3 with TRBJ2-2; no clear D gene. Deletions cut 5 bases from V and 1 base from J, with 5 bases between. CDR3 size: 13 residues. CDR1 is LGHNA and CDR2 is YSLEER in the germline V gene. The DNA of the CDR3 is TGCGCCAGCAGCGCAGTGAACACCGGGGAGCTGTTTTTT. Translating gives CASSAVNTGELFF.

The gene calls are TRBV7-2 and TRBJ1-1; 8 bases agree with TRBD1. V shed 5 bases and J 7 bases; nucleotides not matched to a gene: 12. Germline V gives CDR1 SGHTA, CDR2 FQGNSA. The CDR3 consists of 15 residues. The chain's CDR3 is CASSPWVQGANEAFF. The CDR3, as DNA: TGTGCCAGCAGCCCCTGGGTGCAGGGGGCGAATGAAGCTTTCTTT.

V and J are TRBV25-1 and TRBJ1-2; TRBD1 might be the D (6 bases). The CDR3 loop spans 15 amino acids. The V gene's germline CDR1 is MGHDK and CDR2 SYGVNS. Trimming pared 3 bases from V and 7 bases from J, leaving 18 bases between. This chain's CDR3 is CASSDTGGSRSGYTF. Written as DNA, the CDR3 is TGTGCCAGCAGTGACACCGGGGGCAGTCGAAGTGGCTACACCTTC.

The chain joins TRBV2 to TRBJ2-1; 9 bases map to TRBD2. Germline CDR1 and CDR2: SNHLY and FYNNEI. Germline trimming cut 8 bases from V and 0 bases from J; bases unmatched to any gene: 8. CDR3 size: 16 residues. CDR3 coding DNA: TGTGCCAGCTGTGGTGGGCGGGGGGGCTCCTACAATGAGCAGTTCTTC. This gives the protein CASCGGRGGSYNEQFF.

The rearrangement links TRBV5-6 to TRBJ1-1; D gene uncertain. There are 15 residues in the CDR3. Between the trimmed V and J ends, which lost 4 bases and 0 bases, there was a span of 13 bases. Germline CDR1 and CDR2: SGHDT and YYEEEE. This chain's CDR3 is CASSPRANMNTEAFF. The CDR3 DNA sequence: TGTGCCAGCAGCCCCCGGGCCAACATGAACACTGAAGCTTTCTTT.

CDR3 DNA sequence: TGTGCCAGTAGTAGTCAGGGGAACACCGGGGAGCTGTTTTTT. This gives the protein CASSSQGNTGELFF. This rearrangement joins TRBV19 to TRBJ2-2; D is possibly TRBD1 (5 bases). The V gene's germline CDR1 is LNHDA and CDR2 SQIVND (reference sequence). Trimming left V 4 bases short and J 1 base short, with 7 bases between. This CDR3 is 14 amino acids long.